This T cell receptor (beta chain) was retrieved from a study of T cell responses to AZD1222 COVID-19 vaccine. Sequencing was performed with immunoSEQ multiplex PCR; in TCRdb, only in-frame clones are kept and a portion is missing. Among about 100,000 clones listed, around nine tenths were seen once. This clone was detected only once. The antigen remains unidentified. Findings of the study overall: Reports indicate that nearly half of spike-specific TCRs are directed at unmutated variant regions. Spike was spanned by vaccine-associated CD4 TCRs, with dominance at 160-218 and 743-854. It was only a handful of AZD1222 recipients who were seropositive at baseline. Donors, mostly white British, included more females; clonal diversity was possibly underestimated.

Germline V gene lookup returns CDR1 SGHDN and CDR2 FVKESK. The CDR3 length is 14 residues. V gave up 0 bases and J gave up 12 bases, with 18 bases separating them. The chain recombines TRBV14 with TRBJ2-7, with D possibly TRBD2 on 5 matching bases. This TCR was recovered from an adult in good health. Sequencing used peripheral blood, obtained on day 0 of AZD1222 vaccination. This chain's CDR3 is CASSQDLSAALRYF. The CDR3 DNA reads TGTGCCAGCAGCCAAGATCTCTCAGCGGCCCTGCGGTACTTC.